Presented here are 10 T cell receptor beta chains from one specimen sequenced in a study of T cells in Graves' hyperthyroidism and ophthalmopathy (dated by TCRdb to about 2019). The protocol used for the library was multiplex PCR. Sequencing instrument: Illumina HiSeq 2000. The TCR beta CDR3 regions were amplified from the RNA transcripts. For the first round of RT-PCR on the TCR CDR3, the HTBI primer set was used together with the Qiagen OneStep RT-PCR kit. TCRdb reworked the public reads: Q25 trimming with fastp, MiXCR clone assembly, productive beta chains retained. CDR3 protein duplicates are merged, each entry listing the most common genes and DNA. The sample records 40,000 to 65,000 distinct CDR3 sequences, around 48% of which are singletons. About 9% of the sample goes to the ten largest clones. Sequencing used blood. These receptor sequences come from a woman between 50 and 59 years old with Graves' ophthalmopathy.

This clonotype was counted ten times or more. The chain combines TRBV20-1 with TRBJ2-2; D ambiguous. The CDR3 has 16 residues. CDR1 is DFQATT and CDR2 is SNEGSKA in the germline V gene (reference sequence). Trimming took off 0 bases at V and 4 bases at J, with 15 bases between the two ends. In nucleotides, the CDR3 is TGCAGTGCTAGAGATCGCACCGGCGGCCTCACCGGGGAGCTGTTTTTT. Its translation: CSARDRTGGLTGELFF.

This clonotype has at least ten counts. V is TRBV5-1 and J is TRBJ2-1; TRBD2 agrees at 8 bases. Trimming cost V 1 base and J 6 bases; bases outside gene matches: 6. This CDR3 has 15 amino acids. Germline V gene sequence: CDR1 SGHRS, CDR2 YFSETQ. The DNA for the CDR3 is TGCGCCAGCAGCTTGAGGTCGGGAGGGGTCAATGAGCAGTTCTTC. This gives the protein CASSLRSGGVNEQFF.

This clonotype came up many times. The chain links TRBV19 to TRBJ2-1; D is possibly TRBD2 (5 bases). This CDR3 comprises 14 residues. Germline CDR1 LNHDA, CDR2 SQIVND (reference sequence). Trimming cost V 5 bases and J 4 bases, with 12 bases left between them. The CDR3 region has the DNA TGTGCCAGTAGTCTCCGGGGAACTTACAATGAGCAGTTCTTC. It yields the protein CASSLRGTYNEQFF.

The CDR3 bases are TGTGCCAGCAGCGCCTCCGGGGAGCTGTTTTTT. This sequence encodes CASSASGELFF. The chain joins TRBV9 to TRBJ2-2; D is ambiguous. Germline V gives CDR1 SGDLS, CDR2 YYNGEE. Trimming shortened V by 3 bases and J by 6 bases, and 3 bases separated the two germline ends. CDR3 length: 11 amino acids.

For this clonotype: A much larger clonotype is one base distant, so this may be a read error. This chain links TRBV27 with TRBJ1-5; D is uncertain. In germline, CDR1 is MNHEY, CDR2 SMNVEV (reference sequence). V lost 5 bases to trimming and J lost 5 bases, with 13 bases between them. This CDR3 is built from 14 residues. CDR3 nucleotides: TGTGCCAGCAGTCCGGACCTAGGCGATCAGCCCCAGCATTTT. This gives the protein CASSPDLGDQPQHF.

Many counts were recorded for this clonotype. This rearrangement joins TRBV20-1 to TRBJ1-2; D is possibly TRBD1 (6 bases). CDR1 and CDR2 from the germline V gene are DFQATT and SNEGSKA (reference sequence). The V gene lost 7 bases and the J gene lost 4 bases, with 7 bases spanning the gap. CDR3 size: 10 residues. The CDR3 is CSVDSYGYTF. In DNA, the CDR3 is TGCAGTGTGGACAGCTATGGCTACACCTTC.

This clonotype showed up many times. This may be a read error, as it is one base from a much larger clone. This chain joins TRBV9 and TRBJ2-7; 8 bases match TRBD2. V lost 3 bases to trimming and J lost 2 bases; unmatched junction nucleotides: 7. The CDR3 runs to 15 residues. Germline values: CDR1 SGDLS, CDR2 YYNGEE. The CDR3 coding sequence is TGTGCCAGCAGCGAAGCGGGAGAGGGGGCCTACGAGCAGTACTTC. This translates into CASSEAGEGAYEQYF.

V gene TRBV7-9 combines with J gene TRBJ2-7; D not resolved. Germline CDR1 SEHNR, CDR2 FQNEAQ (reference sequence). The CDR3 consists of 14 residues. Trimming removed 5 bases from V and 10 bases from J, with 21 bases in between. CDR3 sequence (DNA): TGTGCCAGCAGCCCTACCGCAAACATCTTGGATCAGTACGTC. The encoded protein is CASSPTANILDQYV.

This clonotype showed up many times. This chain joins TRBV19 and TRBJ2-1; 10 bases map to TRBD2. V lost 6 bases, J lost 7 bases, and 6 bases stayed unmatched. The CDR3 consists of 14 residues. Germline assignment: CDR1 LNHDA and CDR2 SQIVND (reference sequence). The CDR3 region has the DNA TGTGCCAGTAGCCTAGCGGGAGCTGTTAATGAGCAGTTCTTC. It yields the protein CASSLAGAVNEQFF.

The V and J genes are TRBV9 and TRBJ2-7, with D tentatively TRBD2 (5 bases). Trimming pared 0 bases from V and 6 bases from J, leaving 10 bases between. The germline gives CDR1 SGDLS, CDR2 YYNGEE. This CDR3 comprises 13 residues. CDR3 bases: TGTGCCAGCAGCGTAGGGGTTGGAGGCGAGCAGTACTTC. Translated, it gives CASSVGVGGEQYF.